A selection of T cell receptor beta chains follows, all from one sample in a study of radiotherapy plus CTLA-4 blockade in lung cancer. Only in-frame clones appear in the TCRdb table, and some are missing; sequencing was by immunoSEQ multiplex PCR. The data contain about 87,000 clones, around nine tenths of them singletons. The material sequenced was peripheral blood, taken from a patient treated with radiotherapy plus ipilimumab. The source of these receptors is a human donor with non-small cell lung cancer that progressed on radiotherapy plus ipilimumab. Each CDR3 is given with its conserved first and last residue. The D gene is left open where the match is weak. The listing skips clone size in some rows; elsewhere it reads once, few, many or a size class.

v_gene: TRBV28; j_gene: TRBJ1-3; abundance: NA; d_gene: NA; CDR3aa: CASRSQGGAGNTIYF; CDR3nt: TGTGCCAGCAGGTCCCAGGGAGGGGCTGGAAACACCATATATTTT
v_gene: TRBV30; j_gene: TRBJ1-2; abundance: NA; d_gene: NA; CDR3aa: CAWTQGVNYGYTF; CDR3nt: TGTGCCTGGACACAGGGCGTTAACTATGGCTACACCTTC
v_gene: TRBV28; j_gene: TRBJ1-3; abundance: NA; d_gene: NA; CDR3aa: CASSLLQTGNSGNTIYF; CDR3nt: TGTGCCAGCAGTTTACTACAAACAGGCAACTCTGGAAACACCATATATTTT
v_gene: TRBV18; j_gene: TRBJ2-1; abundance: NA; d_gene: NA; CDR3aa: CASSPAPDEQFF; CDR3nt: TGTGCCAGCTCACCCGCGCCAGACGAGCAGTTCTTC
v_gene: TRBV29-1; j_gene: TRBJ1-2; abundance: NA; d_gene: NA; CDR3aa: CSAPQGPNYGYTF; CDR3nt: TGCAGCGCCCCACAGGGACCTAACTATGGCTACACCTTC
v_gene: TRBV7-9; j_gene: TRBJ1-2; abundance: NA; d_gene: NA; CDR3aa: CASSFLPGEGYTF; CDR3nt: TGTGCCAGCAGCTTCCTTCCGGGCGAGGGCTACACCTTC
v_gene: TRBV21-1; j_gene: TRBJ1-2; abundance: NA; d_gene: NA; CDR3aa: CASSKAGTEDYGYTF; CDR3nt: TGTGCCAGCAGCAAAGCCGGGACAGAGGACTATGGCTACACCTTC
v_gene: TRBV12-2; j_gene: TRBJ1-4; abundance: NA; d_gene: NA; CDR3aa: CASRLCPHRDNVGKLFF; CDR3nt: TGTGCAAGTCGCTTATGCCCCCACAGAGACAATGTTGGAAAACTGTTTTTT
v_gene: TRBV29-1; j_gene: TRBJ2-7; abundance: NA; d_gene: NA; CDR3aa: CSVDIGGAYEQYF; CDR3nt: TGCAGCGTTGATATTGGGGGTGCCTACGAGCAGTACTTC
v_gene: TRBV18; j_gene: TRBJ2-7; abundance: once; d_gene: NA; CDR3aa: CASSPPDSYEQYF; CDR3nt: TGTGCCAGCTCACCACCGGACAGCTACGAGCAGTACTTC
v_gene: TRBV28; j_gene: TRBJ2-7; abundance: NA; d_gene: TRBD1; CDR3aa: CASTSGQNYEQYF; CDR3nt: TGTGCCAGCACCTCGGGACAGAACTACGAGCAGTACTTC
v_gene: TRBV14; j_gene: TRBJ1-2; abundance: NA; d_gene: TRBD1; CDR3aa: CASSQDRGQSHYGYTF; CDR3nt: TGTGCCAGCAGCCAAGATCGGGGACAGAGTCACTATGGCTACACCTTC
v_gene: TRBV7-9; j_gene: TRBJ1-2; abundance: NA; d_gene: NA; CDR3aa: CASSIGTHYGYTF; CDR3nt: TGTGCCAGCAGCATCGGGACGCATTATGGCTACACCTTC
v_gene: TRBV18; j_gene: TRBJ1-2; abundance: NA; d_gene: TRBD1; CDR3aa: CASSPGQGYGYTF; CDR3nt: TGTGCCAGCTCACCCGGACAGGGCTATGGCTACACCTTC
v_gene: TRBV28; j_gene: TRBJ1-2; abundance: NA; d_gene: TRBD1; CDR3aa: CASSFGTGGYGYTF; CDR3nt: TGTGCCAGCAGTTTTGGTACAGGGGGCTATGGCTACACCTTC
v_gene: TRBV2; j_gene: TRBJ1-1; abundance: NA; d_gene: NA; CDR3aa: CASSDSRETEAFF; CDR3nt: TGTGCCAGCAGTGATAGCAGGGAGACTGAAGCTTTCTTT
v_gene: TRBV28; j_gene: TRBJ2-5; abundance: few; d_gene: NA; CDR3aa: CASSLGRTHQETQYF; CDR3nt: TGTGCCAGCAGTTTGGGCAGGACACACCAAGAGACCCAGTACTTC
v_gene: TRBV19; j_gene: TRBJ2-1; abundance: NA; d_gene: TRBD2; CDR3aa: CASAPLAGGGNEQFF; CDR3nt: TGTGCCAGCGCGCCTTTAGCGGGAGGAGGGAATGAGCAGTTCTTC
v_gene: TRBV4-1; j_gene: TRBJ2-4; abundance: NA; d_gene: NA; CDR3aa: CASSQTPGLPGRTFEAKNIQYF; CDR3nt: TGCGCCAGCAGCCAAACCCCGGGACTCCCCGGCCGGACCTTCGAGGCCAAAAACATTCAGTACTTC
v_gene: TRBV27; j_gene: TRBJ1-5; abundance: once; d_gene: NA; CDR3aa: CASSLSGQGNQPQHF; CDR3nt: TGTGCCAGCAGTTTGTCGGGGCAGGGCAATCAGCCCCAGCATTTT
v_gene: TRBV9; j_gene: TRBJ2-7; abundance: NA; d_gene: NA; CDR3aa: CASSVGQGGYEQYF; CDR3nt: TGTGCCAGCAGCGTAGGTCAGGGTGGCTACGAGCAGTACTTC
v_gene: TRBV10-2; j_gene: TRBJ2-4; abundance: NA; d_gene: TRBD1; CDR3aa: CASSDRGLAKNIQYF; CDR3nt: TGCGCCAGCAGTGACAGGGGGTTGGCCAAAAACATTCAGTACTTC
v_gene: TRBV19; j_gene: TRBJ2-6; abundance: NA; d_gene: TRBD2; CDR3aa: CASSLAGGLGANVLTF; CDR3nt: TGTGCCAGCTCACTAGCGGGAGGGCTCGGGGCCAACGTCCTGACTTTC
v_gene: TRBV28; j_gene: TRBJ1-4; abundance: once; d_gene: NA; CDR3aa: CASSPIGAYNEKLFF; CDR3nt: TGTGCCAGCAGTCCAATTGGGGCGTATAATGAAAAACTGTTTTTT
v_gene: TRBV28; j_gene: TRBJ2-7; abundance: NA; d_gene: NA; CDR3aa: CASSRNHGIYEQYF; CDR3nt: TGTGCCAGCAGTCGAAACCATGGGATCTACGAGCAGTACTTC
v_gene: TRBV10-3; j_gene: TRBJ1-1; abundance: NA; d_gene: TRBD1; CDR3aa: CAIRRDRGAEAFF; CDR3nt: TGTGCCATCAGGAGGGACAGGGGGGCTGAAGCTTTCTTT
v_gene: TRBV27; j_gene: TRBJ2-7; abundance: NA; d_gene: TRBD2; CDR3aa: CASSLQSLAGSYEQYF; CDR3nt: TGTGCCAGCAGTTTACAATCGTTAGCGGGTTCCTACGAGCAGTACTTC
v_gene: TRBV5-6; j_gene: TRBJ1-1; abundance: NA; d_gene: TRBD1; CDR3aa: CASSLPPGQGTEAFF; CDR3nt: TGTGCCAGCAGCCTTCCCCCGGGACAGGGGACTGAAGCTTTCTTT
v_gene: TRBV12-5; j_gene: TRBJ1-4; abundance: once; d_gene: TRBD1; CDR3aa: CASGLVRVGQGDEKLFF; CDR3nt: TGTGCTAGTGGTTTGGTACGGGTCGGACAGGGGGACGAAAAACTGTTTTTT
v_gene: TRBV6-1; j_gene: TRBJ2-7; abundance: once; d_gene: TRBD1; CDR3aa: CASCRDSQYEQYF; CDR3nt: TGTGCCAGCTGCCGGGACAGTCAGTACGAGCAGTACTTC
v_gene: TRBV5-5; j_gene: TRBJ1-2; abundance: NA; d_gene: NA; CDR3aa: CASSLVLGRGYTF; CDR3nt: TGTGCCAGCAGCTTGGTTCTGGGAAGAGGCTACACCTTC
v_gene: TRBV4-2; j_gene: TRBJ1-1; abundance: NA; d_gene: NA; CDR3aa: CASSQDPGNTEAFF; CDR3nt: TGTGCCAGCAGCCAAGATCCAGGGAACACTGAAGCTTTCTTT
v_gene: TRBV6-6; j_gene: TRBJ2-1; abundance: few; d_gene: NA; CDR3aa: CASSTRTNRRFF; CDR3nt: TGTGCCAGCAGCACAAGGACGAATCGTCGGTTCTTC
v_gene: TRBV14; j_gene: TRBJ2-5; abundance: NA; d_gene: TRBD2; CDR3aa: CASSQGLAGAFGETQYF; CDR3nt: TGTGCCAGCAGCCAGGGACTAGCGGGGGCATTTGGAGAGACCCAGTACTTC
v_gene: TRBV6-5; j_gene: TRBJ2-2; abundance: many; d_gene: NA; CDR3aa: CASSESINTGELFF; CDR3nt: TGTGCCAGCAGCGAATCCATTAACACCGGGGAGCTGTTTTTT
v_gene: TRBV19; j_gene: TRBJ2-7; abundance: NA; d_gene: TRBD1; CDR3aa: CASSMEDRGAYEQYF; CDR3nt: TGTGCCAGTAGTATGGAGGACAGGGGGGCCTACGAGCAGTACTTC
v_gene: TRBV7-2; j_gene: TRBJ1-5; abundance: NA; d_gene: NA; CDR3aa: CASSLGAGPRNQPQHF; CDR3nt: TGTGCCAGCAGCTTAGGGGCAGGGCCACGCAATCAGCCCCAGCATTTT
v_gene: TRBV2; j_gene: TRBJ1-1; abundance: once; d_gene: NA; CDR3aa: CASSLLLRGYTEAFF; CDR3nt: TGTGCCAGCAGTCTTCTTCTGCGGGGGTACACTGAAGCTTTCTTT
v_gene: TRBV4-2; j_gene: TRBJ2-1; abundance: NA; d_gene: NA; CDR3aa: CASSQDGLYNEQFF; CDR3nt: TGTGCCAGCAGCCAAGATGGCCTATACAATGAGCAGTTCTTC
v_gene: TRBV18; j_gene: TRBJ2-2; abundance: NA; d_gene: TRBD1; CDR3aa: CASSPTGPGELFF; CDR3nt: TGTGCCAGCTCACCGACAGGGCCCGGGGAGCTGTTTTTT
v_gene: TRBV4-1; j_gene: TRBJ2-7; abundance: NA; d_gene: TRBD1; CDR3aa: CASSQGGQGSYEQYF; CDR3nt: TGCGCCAGCAGCCAAGGGGGACAGGGGTCCTACGAGCAGTACTTC
v_gene: TRBV5-4; j_gene: TRBJ2-7; abundance: NA; d_gene: NA; CDR3aa: CASSPSTEPSYEQYF; CDR3nt: TGTGCCAGCAGCCCCTCCACCGAGCCCTCCTACGAGCAGTACTTC
v_gene: TRBV4-2; j_gene: TRBJ2-7; abundance: NA; d_gene: NA; CDR3aa: CASSHSFTASSYEQYF; CDR3nt: TGTGCCAGCAGCCACAGCTTCACCGCCAGCTCCTACGAGCAGTACTTC
v_gene: TRBV21-1; j_gene: TRBJ2-2; abundance: NA; d_gene: NA; CDR3aa: CASSKVDTSGGKGTGELFF; CDR3nt: TGTGCCAGCAGCAAAGTTGACACTAGCGGGGGGAAAGGCACCGGGGAGCTGTTTTTT
v_gene: TRBV19; j_gene: TRBJ2-4; abundance: once; d_gene: TRBD1; CDR3aa: CASSPLGDRVAKNIQYF; CDR3nt: TGTGCCAGTAGTCCCCTGGGGGACAGGGTAGCCAAAAACATTCAGTACTTC
v_gene: TRBV18; j_gene: TRBJ1-2; abundance: NA; d_gene: NA; CDR3aa: CARPKEGEGGRYGYTF; CDR3nt: TGTGCCAGACCAAAGGAGGGGGAGGGCGGGCGCTATGGCTACACCTTC
v_gene: TRBV4-1; j_gene: TRBJ1-1; abundance: NA; d_gene: TRBD1; CDR3aa: CASSQWDREGTEAFF; CDR3nt: TGCGCCAGCAGCCAATGGGACAGGGAGGGCACTGAAGCTTTCTTT
v_gene: TRBV18; j_gene: TRBJ1-1; abundance: few; d_gene: NA; CDR3aa: CASSPGIEAFF; CDR3nt: TGTGCCAGCTCACCAGGGATTGAAGCTTTCTTT
v_gene: TRBV4-3; j_gene: TRBJ2-3; abundance: NA; d_gene: TRBD2; CDR3aa: CASSPPPGLAGGSTDTQYF; CDR3nt: TGCGCCAGCAGCCCGCCACCGGGACTAGCGGGGGGTAGCACAGATACGCAGTATTTT
v_gene: TRBV5-5; j_gene: TRBJ1-5; abundance: once; d_gene: TRBD1; CDR3aa: CASTSSPGQTNQPQHF; CDR3nt: TGTGCCAGCACCTCGAGCCCGGGACAGACCAATCAGCCCCAGCATTTT
v_gene: TRBV5-1; j_gene: TRBJ2-3; abundance: NA; d_gene: NA; CDR3aa: CASSLVSGASTDTQYF; CDR3nt: TGCGCCAGCAGCTTGGTGTCCGGGGCTAGCACAGATACGCAGTATTTT
v_gene: TRBV19; j_gene: TRBJ2-2; abundance: NA; d_gene: NA; CDR3aa: CASMRRQVTTGELFF; CDR3nt: TGTGCCAGTATGCGACGACAGGTGACCACCGGGGAGCTGTTTTTT
v_gene: TRBV4-1; j_gene: TRBJ1-4; abundance: NA; d_gene: NA; CDR3aa: CASSQRWLGLATNEKLFF; CDR3nt: TGCGCCAGCAGCCAACGTTGGCTCGGCCTTGCAACTAATGAAAAACTGTTTTTT
v_gene: TRBV6-5; j_gene: TRBJ2-7; abundance: NA; d_gene: NA; CDR3aa: CASSSVQVSALYEQYF; CDR3nt: TGTGCCAGCAGTTCCGTACAGGTAAGCGCCCTCTACGAGCAGTACTTC